Below, one T cell receptor beta chain is given with its context. What antigen it recognizes has not been identified. Nothing much larger sits one base from this clone, and base qualities are not available. The library was made by the immunoSEQ multiplex PCR assay. The source is immuneACCESS, and TCRdb retained only in-frame sequences with V and J called. Part of the clones is not carried over; for the studies checked, unresolved V genes explain less than half of this, and the remainder is unexplained. The sample yields 70,000 or so clones; 92% were counted once. The ten largest clones capture approximately 2% of the sample. These data originate in a study of T cell changes during pregnancy in multiple sclerosis (dated by TCRdb to about 2019). Some background on the complete study: The study examined how the T cell repertoire changed over the course of pregnancy in women with multiple sclerosis.

The germline V gene (reference sequence) gives CDR1 as LNHNV and CDR2 as YYDKDF. Unmatched junction bases come to 8, with V trimmed by 5 bases and J by 0 bases. The CDR3 contains 18 residues, cysteine and phenylalanine counted. CDR3 DNA is the only sequence kept; it has 54 bases, read in frame from the first base. The receptor was isolated from a female donor in good health, enrolled as a control in a pregnancy study. The rearranged chain carries TRBV15 and TRBJ1-3, and TRBD1 matches 12 of the central bases. The sequencing used peripheral blood, collected in the third trimester of pregnancy. The DNA is as follows: TGTGCCACCAGCTACGGGACAGGGGGCCTTCTCTCTGGAAACACCATATATTTT. Its translation is CATSYGTGGLLSGNTIYF.